This T cell receptor (beta chain) was recorded in a study of blood T cell repertoires in COVID-19. Source study methods: Amplification of reference gene primers provided the estimated nucleated cell counts. Using immunoSEQ multiplex PCR, the repertoire was profiled, and TCRdb retains in-frame clones only, with some absent. D and trimming were read from the DNA, whereas the V and J calls and clone size are those reported in that table. Of roughly 260,000 clones listed, 91% are singletons. CDR1 SGDLS and CDR2 YYNGEE come from the germline V gene. There are 16 residues in the CDR3. J was trimmed by 5 bases and V by 0 bases; bases with no gene match: 6. Living in 24 US areas, the participants were between about 18 and 90 years of age.

The chain uses TRBV9 and TRBJ1-1; 11 positions match TRBD1. The TCR originated in a human donor in a cohort exposed to, infected with or recovered from COVID-19 (not recorded which). The donor label of this sample is uncertain. The specimen sequenced was PBMCs or T cells enriched from blood (not recorded which). Here the CDR3 DNA reads TGTGCCAGCAGCGTAGTGAAGGACAGGGGGCGTACTGAAGCTTTCTTT. Translation: CASSVVKDRGRTEAFF.